The next 18 T cell receptor beta chains were all read from a single sample in a study of CD8+ T cells in alopecia areata. cDNA serving as the sequencing template came from extracted, reverse transcribed RNA. Clones were read by immunoSEQ multiplex PCR, and TCRdb kept only the in-frame ones, dropping some. The sample carries about 4,400 clones, roughly 60% recorded once. Treatment specified: oral pan-JAK inhibitor, 5-10 mg twice daily. Sampling of alopecia areata patients yielded lesional scalp punch biopsies as well as peripheral blood. The sample in question was skin, obtained at week 4, from a patient treated with tofacitinib. These receptors were obtained from a human donor with alopecia areata.

The rearrangement links TRBV27 to TRBJ2-1, with no clear D. Trimming pared 3 bases from V and 5 bases from J, leaving 5 bases between. The CDR3 runs 12 residues. In germline, CDR1 is MNHEY, CDR2 SMNVEV (reference sequence). CDR3 region: CASSFFNNEQFF. CDR3 bases: TGTGCCAGCAGTTTTTTTAACAATGAGCAGTTCTTC.

In this sample, this clone turned up once. The chain joins TRBV6-1 to TRBJ2-5, with 12 nucleotides matching TRBD2. V was clipped by 8 bases and J by 11 bases; unmatched bases: 9. Per the germline V gene, CDR1 is MNHNS and CDR2 is SASEGT. This CDR3 comprises 13 residues. CDR3 in amino acids: CASRLAGAQEQYF. CDR3 sequence (DNA): TGTGCCAGCCGACTAGCGGGAGCTCAGGAGCAGTACTTC.

This rearrangement joins TRBV6-6 to TRBJ1-2, with D perhaps TRBD1 (5 bases). With 5 bases removed from V and 4 bases from J, the gap between germline ends came to 17 bases. Per the germline V gene, CDR1 is MNHNY and CDR2 is SVGAGI (reference sequence). The CDR3 totals 15 residues. CDR3 sequence reads: CASSRASGLVYGYTF. For the CDR3, the DNA is TGTGCCAGCAGTCGAGCATCAGGGTTGGTCTATGGCTACACCTTC.

Here the CDR3 DNA reads TGTGCCAGCAGTGAAGCGGATCTCAGAGAGACCCAGTACTTC. As protein: CASSEADLRETQYF. The chain has TRBV6-1 and TRBJ2-5; D is uncertain. V was cut by 0 bases and J by 4 bases, with 9 bases left in between. This CDR3 is built from 14 residues. Germline assignment: CDR1 MNHNS and CDR2 SASEGT.

This clone was recorded only once. This chain joins TRBV7-4 and TRBJ2-7, with 7 bases that match TRBD2. Germline V gene data show CDR1 as SGHVT and CDR2 as SQSDAQ. Trimming took 6 bases from V and 2 from J; bases not matched to a gene: 13. The CDR3 loop spans 16 amino acids. The chain's CDR3 is CASSPGASGYPYEQYF. CDR3 sequence (DNA): TGTGCCAGCAGTCCCGGGGCTAGCGGCTACCCCTACGAGCAGTACTTC.

The rearrangement uses TRBV9 and TRBJ1-3; D not certain. The CDR3 contains 18 residues. V lost 0 bases and J lost 0, with 16 bases in between. Germline V gives CDR1 SGDLS, CDR2 YYNGEE. CDR3: CASSVDLEDSFSGNTIYF. CDR3 DNA sequence: TGTGCCAGCAGCGTAGACCTCGAGGACTCCTTCTCTGGAAACACCATATATTTT.

This clone occurred a few times. The sample contains more than one DNA sequence encoding this CDR3. The chain joins TRBV18 to TRBJ2-1; D ambiguous. Per germline, CDR1 KGHSH and CDR2 LQKENI. The ends were cut back, 2 bases at V and 5 bases at J, with 4 bases in the middle. The CDR3 covers 12 residues. CDR3 nucleotides: TGTGCCAGCTCACCAGGGGACAATGAGCAGTTCTTC. Its translation: CASSPGDNEQFF.

The chain employs TRBV6-5 and TRBJ1-2; maybe TRBD1 (6 bases). Germline CDR1 MNHEY, CDR2 SVGAGI. CDR3 length: 13 amino acids. Trimming shortened V by 8 bases and J by 7 bases, and 17 bases separated the two germline ends. The CDR3 DNA is TGTGCCAGCCCCGGACAGTCTTTAGGTGGCTACACCTTC. Encoded protein: CASPGQSLGGYTF.

This rearrangement joins TRBV7-9 to TRBJ2-7, with TRBD2 identical over 7 bases. Germline V gives CDR1 SEHNR, CDR2 FQNEAQ (reference sequence). Germline trimming cut 5 bases from V and 4 bases from J; bases unmatched to any gene: 11. There are 15 residues in the CDR3. The CDR3 loop is CASSPFGGRVYEQYF. The DNA of the CDR3 is TGTGCCAGCAGCCCTTTTGGTGGGAGGGTATACGAGCAGTACTTC.

This chain connects TRBV9 to TRBJ2-3; possibly TRBD2 for D (5 bases). In germline, CDR1 is SGDLS, CDR2 YYNGEE. V gave up 3 bases and J gave up 2 bases, with 10 bases separating them. The CDR3 covers 14 residues. The CDR3 bases are TGTGCCAGCAGCGCTGAGGGCAACACAGATACGCAGTATTTT. This codes for CASSAEGNTDTQYF.

The CDR3 region has the DNA TGTGCCAGCAGCCTGGGGTTCGGCTACGAGCAGTACTTC. Translated: CASSLGFGYEQYF. The chain links TRBV7-9 to TRBJ2-7; no clear D. The CDR3 spans 13 residues. In germline, CDR1 is SEHNR, CDR2 FQNEAQ (reference sequence). V lost 5 bases and J lost 3, with 11 bases in between.

V is TRBV27 and J is TRBJ1-1; 8 nucleotides agree with TRBD1. The germline CDR1 and CDR2 sequences are MNHEY and SMNVEV (reference sequence). After removal of 7 bases from V and 4 bases from J, the junction contained 5 bases not matched to a gene. This CDR3 contains 13 residues. The CDR3 nucleotides are TGTGCCAGCACCCTCACAGGGGGCACTGAAGCTTTCTTT. This translates into CASTLTGGTEAFF.

V usage is TRBV6-6 and J usage is TRBJ2-2; D is perhaps TRBD1 or TRBD2 (5 bases each). Germline assignment: CDR1 MNHNY and CDR2 SVGAGI (reference sequence). This CDR3 is 15 amino acids long. Between the trimmed V and J ends, which lost 0 bases and 4 bases, there was a span of 9 bases. The CDR3 is CASSYSGPFTGELFF. The CDR3 bases are TGTGCCAGCAGTTACTCGGGACCCTTCACCGGGGAGCTGTTTTTT.

The V gene is TRBV29-1, the J gene TRBJ2-1, with 7 bases matching TRBD2. The ends lost 6 bases at V and 3 bases at J; junction bases unmatched: 11. Germline-derived CDR1 and CDR2 are SQVTM and ANQGSEA. The CDR3 has 15 amino acids. CDR3 in DNA: TGCAGCGTGGCCGGACTAGGGGATGTCTACAATGAGCAGTTCTTC. As protein: CSVAGLGDVYNEQFF.

The gene calls are TRBV7-9 and TRBJ2-7; 9 bases match TRBD1. The CDR3 covers 15 residues. V gave up 5 bases and J gave up 1 base; unmatched junction bases: 6. Looked up from germline, CDR1 is SEHNR and CDR2 is FQNEAQ (reference sequence). The CDR3 here is CASSDRQGGSYEQYF. CDR3 bases: TGTGCCAGCAGCGACCGACAGGGGGGGTCCTACGAGCAGTACTTC.

The chain links TRBV5-4 to TRBJ1-6; 7 nucleotides match TRBD1. Unmatched junction bases numbered 11, after V lost 4 bases and J lost 10 bases. CDR1 is SGHNT and CDR2 is YYREEE in the germline V gene (reference sequence). The CDR3 extends over 15 amino acids. CDR3 sequence: CASSRTGDSNSPLHF. CDR3 DNA: TGTGCCAGCAGCCGAACCGGGGACAGCAACTCACCCCTCCACTTT.

This clone was found once. This rearrangement joins TRBV2 to TRBJ2-7, with D unclear. There are 12 residues in the CDR3. Germline V lookup: CDR1 SNHLY, CDR2 FYNNEI. Trimming took 7 bases from V and 3 from J, leaving 10 bases between them. CDR3 nucleotides: TGTGCCAGCACCACGGACGGCTACGAGCAGTACTTC. Residues: CASTTDGYEQYF.

V usage is TRBV7-8 and J usage is TRBJ2-1, with 9 bases fitting TRBD2. V shed 8 bases, J shed 3 bases, and the junction held 5 bases outside the gene matches. CDR3 length equals 14 residues. Germline loops: CDR1 SGHVS, CDR2 FQNEAQ. CDR3 nucleotides: TGTGCCAGCGCCGCTAGCGGGATCTACAATGAGCAGTTCTTC. Residues: CASAASGIYNEQFF.